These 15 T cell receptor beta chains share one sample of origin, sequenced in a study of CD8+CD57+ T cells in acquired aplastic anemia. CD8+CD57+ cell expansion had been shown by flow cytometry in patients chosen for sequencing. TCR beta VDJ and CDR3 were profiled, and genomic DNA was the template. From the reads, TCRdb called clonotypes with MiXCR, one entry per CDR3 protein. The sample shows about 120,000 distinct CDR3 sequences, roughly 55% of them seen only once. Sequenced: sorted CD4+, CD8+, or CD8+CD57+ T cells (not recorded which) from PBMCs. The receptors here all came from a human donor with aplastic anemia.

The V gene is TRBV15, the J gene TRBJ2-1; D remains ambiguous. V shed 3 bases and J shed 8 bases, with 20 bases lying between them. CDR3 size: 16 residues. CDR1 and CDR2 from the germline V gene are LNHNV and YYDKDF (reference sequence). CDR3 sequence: CATSSVETGPTDEQFF. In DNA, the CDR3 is TGTGCCACCAGCAGCGTTGAGACTGGCCCTACGGATGAGCAGTTCTTC.

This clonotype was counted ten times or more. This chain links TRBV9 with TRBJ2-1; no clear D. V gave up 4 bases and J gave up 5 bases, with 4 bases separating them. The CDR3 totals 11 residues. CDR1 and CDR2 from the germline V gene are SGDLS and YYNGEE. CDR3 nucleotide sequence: TGTGCCAGCAGCTTGGACAATGAGCAGTTCTTC. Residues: CASSLDNEQFF.

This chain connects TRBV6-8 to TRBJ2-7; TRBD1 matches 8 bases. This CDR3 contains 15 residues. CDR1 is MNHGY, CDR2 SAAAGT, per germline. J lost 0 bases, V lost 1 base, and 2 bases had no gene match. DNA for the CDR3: TGTGCCAGCAGTTACTGGACAGGGTTCTCCTACGAGCAGTACTTC. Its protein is CASSYWTGFSYEQYF.

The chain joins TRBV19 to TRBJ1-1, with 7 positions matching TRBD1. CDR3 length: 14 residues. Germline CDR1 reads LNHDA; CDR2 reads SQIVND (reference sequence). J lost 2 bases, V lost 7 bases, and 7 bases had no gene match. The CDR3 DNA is TGTGCCAGTATAAAGGACAGGTTAAACACTGAAGCTTTCTTT. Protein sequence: CASIKDRLNTEAFF.

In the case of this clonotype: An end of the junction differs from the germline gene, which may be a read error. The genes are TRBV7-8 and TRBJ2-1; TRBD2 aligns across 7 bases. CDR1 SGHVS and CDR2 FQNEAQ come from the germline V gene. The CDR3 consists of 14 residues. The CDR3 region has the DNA TGTGCCAGCAGGAGCGGGACGACTCAAAATGAGCGGTTCTTC. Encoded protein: CASRSGTTQNERFF.

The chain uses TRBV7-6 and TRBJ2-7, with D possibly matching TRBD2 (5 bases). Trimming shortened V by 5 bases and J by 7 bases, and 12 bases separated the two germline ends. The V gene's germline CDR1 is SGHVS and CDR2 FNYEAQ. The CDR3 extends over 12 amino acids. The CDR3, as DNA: TGTGCCAGCAGCCCCGGGCCGGGGGAGCAGTACTTC. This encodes CASSPGPGEQYF. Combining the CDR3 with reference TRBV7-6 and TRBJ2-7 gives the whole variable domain GAGVSQSPRYKVTKRGQDVALRCDPISGHVSLYWYRQALGQGPEFLTYFNYEAQQDKSGLPNDRFSAERPEGSISTLTIQRTEQRDSAMYRCASSPGPGEQYFGPGTRLTVT.

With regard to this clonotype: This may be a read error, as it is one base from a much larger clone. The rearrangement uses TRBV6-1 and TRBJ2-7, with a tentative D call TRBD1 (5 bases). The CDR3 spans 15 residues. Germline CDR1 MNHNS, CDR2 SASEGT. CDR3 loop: CASSPTRGSSYGQYF. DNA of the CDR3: TGTGCCAGCAGTCCGACAAGGGGATCATCCTACGGGCAGTACTTC.

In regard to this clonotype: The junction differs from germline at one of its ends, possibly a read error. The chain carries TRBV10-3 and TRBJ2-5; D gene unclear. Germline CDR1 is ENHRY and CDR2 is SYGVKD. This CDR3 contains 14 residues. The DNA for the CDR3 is TGTGCCATCAGTGAGTCGAAGGGTAAAGAGACCCAGTGCTTC. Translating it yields CAISESKGKETQCF.

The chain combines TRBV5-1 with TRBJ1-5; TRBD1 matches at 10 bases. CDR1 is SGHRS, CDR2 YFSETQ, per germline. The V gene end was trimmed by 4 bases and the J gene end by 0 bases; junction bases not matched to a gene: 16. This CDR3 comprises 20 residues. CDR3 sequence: CASSPRWDRGHLNSNQPQHF. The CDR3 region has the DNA TGCGCCAGCAGCCCTAGGTGGGACAGGGGACATCTGAATAGCAATCAGCCCCAGCATTTT.

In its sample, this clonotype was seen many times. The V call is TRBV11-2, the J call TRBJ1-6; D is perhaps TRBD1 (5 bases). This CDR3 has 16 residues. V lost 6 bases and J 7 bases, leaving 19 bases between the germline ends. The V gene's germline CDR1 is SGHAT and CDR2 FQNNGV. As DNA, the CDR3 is TGTGCCAGCAGTTCATTCCGGGGGGATTTCAATTCACCCCTCCACTTT. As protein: CASSSFRGDFNSPLHF.

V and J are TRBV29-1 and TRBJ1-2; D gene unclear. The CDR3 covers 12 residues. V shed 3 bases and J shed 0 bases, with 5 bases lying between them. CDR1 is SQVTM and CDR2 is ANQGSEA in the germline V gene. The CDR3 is CSVDRANYGYTF. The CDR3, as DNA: TGCAGCGTTGATAGGGCTAACTATGGCTACACCTTC.

The CDR3 nucleotides read TGCAGCGTTGAGGGGTCAGGGCCAGGAACCTACGAGCAGTACTTC. Translation gives CSVEGSGPGTYEQYF. The V gene is TRBV29-1, the J gene TRBJ2-7, with TRBD1 as a possible D gene (5 bases). Per germline, CDR1 SQVTM and CDR2 ANQGSEA. Trimming stripped 3 bases from V and 2 bases from J, with 17 bases between. The CDR3 sequence is 15 residues long.

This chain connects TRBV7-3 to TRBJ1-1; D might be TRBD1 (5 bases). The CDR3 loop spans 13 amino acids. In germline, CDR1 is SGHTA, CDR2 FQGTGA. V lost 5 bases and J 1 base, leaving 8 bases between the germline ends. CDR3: CASSPGQNTEAFF. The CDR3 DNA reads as TGTGCCAGCAGCCCCGGACAGAACACTGAAGCTTTCTTT.

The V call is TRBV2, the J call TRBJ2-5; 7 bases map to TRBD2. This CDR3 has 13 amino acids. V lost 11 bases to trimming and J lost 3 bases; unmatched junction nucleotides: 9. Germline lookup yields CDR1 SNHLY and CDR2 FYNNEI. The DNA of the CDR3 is TGTGCCGCATATAGGCGGGGGAAAGAGACCCAGTACTTC. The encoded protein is CAAYRRGKETQYF. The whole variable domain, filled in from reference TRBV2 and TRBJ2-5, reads EPEVTQTPSHQVTQMGQEVILRCVPISNHLYFYWYRQILGQKVEFLVSFYNNEISEKSEIFDDQFSVERPDGSNFTLKIRSTKLEDSAMYFCAAYRRGKETQYFGPGTRLLVL.

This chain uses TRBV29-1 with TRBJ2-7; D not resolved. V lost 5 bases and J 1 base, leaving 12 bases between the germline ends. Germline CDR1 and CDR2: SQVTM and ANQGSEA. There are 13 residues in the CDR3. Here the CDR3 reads CSVFVGRSYEQYF. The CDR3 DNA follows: TGCAGCGTTTTCGTCGGCCGTTCCTACGAGCAGTACTTC.